The sequence of this T cell receptor (beta chain) was determined in a study of T cells in Graves' hyperthyroidism and ophthalmopathy. About the research overall: Peripheral blood was obtained at initial diagnosis, preceding any treatment.

The CDR3 has 14 amino acids. V was clipped by 3 bases and J by 7 bases, with 13 bases between them. Germline CDR1 and CDR2: MDHEN and SYDVKM. The sample holds many counts of this clonotype. The antigen is undetermined. Study results and caveats: Ophthalmopathy, as predicted by the model, came a median roughly 6.8 months after the prediction.

The CDR3 regions of TCR beta were amplified from RNA transcripts. RT-PCR in the first round (using the HTBI primer set) targeted the TCR CDR3. TCRdb used MiXCR to reprocess the multiplex PCR reads, holding one entry per CDR3 protein. The sample lists fewer than 750,000 distinct CDR3 sequences, roughly 15% seen once, with approximately 4.2% in the top ten. The V gene is TRBV28, the J gene TRBJ1-5, with D maybe TRBD1 (6 bases). The clonotype comes from a woman between 40 and 50 years old with Graves' ophthalmopathy. The source material was blood. CDR3 bases: TGTGCCAGCAGTTTTCGAGGGGGGGAACAGCCCCAGCATTTT. Protein sequence: CASSFRGGEQPQHF.